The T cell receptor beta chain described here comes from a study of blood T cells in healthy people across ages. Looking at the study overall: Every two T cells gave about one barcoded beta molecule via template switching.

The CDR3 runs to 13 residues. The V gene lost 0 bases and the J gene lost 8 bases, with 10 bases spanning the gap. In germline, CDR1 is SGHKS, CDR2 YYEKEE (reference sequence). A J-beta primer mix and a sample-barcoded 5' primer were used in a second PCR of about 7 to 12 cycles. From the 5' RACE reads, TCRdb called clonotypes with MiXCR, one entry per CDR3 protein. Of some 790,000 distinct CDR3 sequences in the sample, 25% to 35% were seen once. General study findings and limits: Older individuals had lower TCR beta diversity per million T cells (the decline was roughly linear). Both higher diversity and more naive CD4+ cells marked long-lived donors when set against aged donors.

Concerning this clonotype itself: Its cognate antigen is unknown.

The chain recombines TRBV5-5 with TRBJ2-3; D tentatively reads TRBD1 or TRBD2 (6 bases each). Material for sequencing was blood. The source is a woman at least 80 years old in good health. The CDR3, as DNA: TGTGCCAGCAGCTTGGCGGGGGCCGGTACGCAGTATTTT. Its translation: CASSLAGAGTQYF.